The 3 T cell receptor beta chains reported below all come from one sample, sequenced in a study of blood T cell repertoires in COVID-19. Assay: immunoSEQ multiplex PCR; the TCRdb copy retains only in-frame clones and omits some. The sample has approximately 98,000 clones, 81% seen once. The sample was peripheral blood. All receptors derive from a woman older than 75 with acute or convalescent COVID-19.

The genes are TRBV5-4 and TRBJ1-4, with 7 bases matching TRBD1. There are 15 residues in the CDR3. After removal of 4 bases from V and 3 bases from J, the junction contained 6 bases not matched to a gene. Germline CDR1 SGHNT, CDR2 YYREEE (reference sequence). The CDR3 spells CASSLAGTANEKLFF. The DNA for the CDR3 is TGTGCCAGCAGCCTAGCCGGGACAGCTAATGAAAAACTGTTTTTT.

This chain links TRBV5-6 with TRBJ1-1, with a possible D match to TRBD1 (6 bases). This CDR3 region has 16 residues. Looked up from germline, CDR1 is SGHDT and CDR2 is YYEEEE. Trimming pared 4 bases from V and 5 bases from J, leaving 21 bases between. The CDR3: CASSPGTPTVNTEAFF. CDR3 nucleotides: TGTGCCAGCAGCCCGGGGACACCGACTGTTAATACTGAAGCTTTCTTT.

The chain links TRBV5-4 to TRBJ2-2, with 10 bases lining up with TRBD1. Trimming removed 2 bases from V and 5 bases from J; junction bases left unmatched: 6. The CDR3 is 16 amino acids. In germline, CDR1 is SGHNT, CDR2 YYREEE (reference sequence). The CDR3 nucleotides read TGTGCCAGCAGCTTTCGGACAGGGGGAGGAACCGGGGAGCTGTTTTTT. Translating it yields CASSFRTGGGTGELFF. Full variable domain (remainder filled in from reference TRBV5-4 and TRBJ2-2): ETGVTQSPTHLIKTRGQQVTLRCSSQSGHNTVSWYQQALGQGPQFIFQYYREEENGRGNFPPRFSGLQFPNYSSELNVNALELDDSALYLCASSFRTGGGTGELFFGEGSRLTVL.